These 27 T cell receptor beta chains came from one sample sequenced in a study of T cells in Graves' hyperthyroidism and ophthalmopathy (dated 2019 in TCRdb). The method behind the library was multiplex PCR. Sequenced using an Illumina HiSeq 2000. The TCR beta CDR3 regions were amplified from the RNA transcripts. The TCR CDR3 was subjected to a first round of RT-PCR using the HTBI primer set and the Qiagen OneStep RT-PCR kit. TCRdb reworked the public reads: Q25 trimming with fastp, MiXCR clone assembly, productive beta chains retained. Every entry covers one CDR3 protein and lists the most common genes and DNA from its rows. This sample comprises about 380,000 distinct CDR3 sequences, roughly 14% of them detected only once. Of the sample, about 11% is held by the ten largest clones. Sequenced material: blood. All receptors derive from a woman aged 55-69 years with Graves' hyperthyroidism.

The sample holds many counts of this clonotype. The CDR3 is CASSQTSGHYSGELFF. For the CDR3, the DNA is TGTGCCAGCAGCCAAACTAGCGGGCATTATTCCGGGGAGCTGTTTTTT. The V gene is TRBV11-1, the J gene TRBJ2-2, with TRBD2 matching 9 bases. The CDR3 totals 16 residues. Looked up from germline, CDR1 is SGHAT and CDR2 is FQDESV (reference sequence). V was pared by 5 bases and J by 6 bases, with 10 bases of the junction left unmatched.

This chain connects TRBV2 to TRBJ2-1; the match to TRBD2 covers 8 bases. The CDR3 has 15 amino acids. V shed 0 bases and J 10 bases; nucleotides not matched to a gene: 8. Germline lookup yields CDR1 SNHLY and CDR2 FYNNEI. The DNA for the CDR3 is TGTGCCAGCAGTGAAGCGTCACTAGCGGCAGGAGAGCAGTTCTTC. Its translation: CASSEASLAAGEQFF.

The chain employs TRBV27 and TRBJ2-2; D call uncertain. The CDR3 runs to 16 residues. Germline CDR1 MNHEY, CDR2 SMNVEV (reference sequence). V lost 3 bases, J lost 0 bases, and 11 bases lay in between. CDR3 sequence (DNA): TGTGCCAGCAGTTTGCACGCCAACCCGAACACCGGGGAGCTGTTTTTT. It is translated as CASSLHANPNTGELFF.

This clonotype was observed many times. This sequence joins TRBV3-1 and TRBJ1-6; D not certain. CDR3 length: 13 residues. V lost 1 base, J lost 6 bases, and 4 bases lay in between. Germline CDR1 LGHDT, CDR2 YNNKEL (reference sequence). CDR3 DNA: TGTGCCAGCAGCCAAGGTCCTAATTCACCCCTCCACTTT. Amino acid sequence: CASSQGPNSPLHF.

The table lists this clonotype with many counts. The V and J genes are TRBV20-1 and TRBJ2-1; 8 bases agree with TRBD1. Losses at the gene ends were 3 bases for V and 10 bases for J; bases not matched to a gene: 11. The CDR3 loop spans 14 amino acids. Germline V CDR1 and CDR2: DFQATT, SNEGSKA (reference sequence). CDR3 loop: CSARGWDRTNEQFF. CDR3 nucleotide sequence: TGCAGTGCTAGGGGTTGGGACAGGACAAACGAGCAGTTCTTC.

On this clonotype itself: A single base separates this from a much larger clone, so it may be a read error. This rearrangement joins TRBV12-3 or TRBV12-4 to TRBJ1-5; D may be TRBD1 (6 bases). The CDR3 is 16 amino acids. The CDR3 spells CANSFEGGDAGQPQHF. CDR3 bases: TGTGCCAACAGTTTCGAAGGGGGGGATGCGGGACAGCCCCAGCATTTT.

Concerning this clonotype: A much larger clone differs by one base, so this may be a read error. J is TRBJ2-1 and V is TRBV5-5; 13 positions agree with TRBD2. V shed 4 bases, J shed 6 bases, and the junction held 7 bases outside the gene matches. CDR3 length equals 16 residues. Germline-derived CDR1 and CDR2 are SGHKS and YYEKEE (reference sequence). The CDR3 DNA sequence: TGTGCCAGCAGCCAGACGGGACTAGCGGGATGCAATGAGCAGTTCTTC. It translates to CASSQTGLAGCNEQFF. Full variable domain (outside the CDR3, taken from reference TRBV5-5 and TRBJ2-1): DAGVTQSPTHLIKTRGQQVTLRCSPISGHKSVSWYQQVLGQGPQFIFQYYEKEERGRGNFPDRFSARQFPNYSSELNVNALLLGDSALYLCASSQTGLAGCNEQFFGPGTRLTVL.

V and J are TRBV29-1 and TRBJ1-2; 10 bases are shared with TRBD1. J lost 8 bases, V lost 5 bases, and 11 bases had no gene match. There are 14 residues in the CDR3. Germline CDR1 and CDR2: SQVTM and ANQGSEA. The CDR3 loop is CSVTLDRGQRGYTF. The DNA of the CDR3 is TGCAGCGTTACCCTAGACAGGGGGCAAAGGGGCTACACCTTC.

This clonotype was observed at least ten times. The chain links TRBV7-8 to TRBJ2-1; TRBD2 might be the D (5 bases). Trimming cost V 5 bases and J 8 bases, with 19 bases left between them. Germline V gene lookup returns CDR1 SGHVS and CDR2 FQNEAQ. The CDR3 covers 15 residues. The CDR3 DNA follows: TGTGCCAGCAGCCCCAGGAGGTGGCGGTACGATGAGCAGTTCTTC. It is translated as CASSPRRWRYDEQFF.

This clonotype was recorded many times. This rearrangement joins TRBV29-1 to TRBJ2-3, with D perhaps matching TRBD2 (6 bases). The CDR3 is made up of 13 amino acids. Per germline, CDR1 SQVTM and CDR2 ANQGSEA. Trimming pared 6 bases from V and 3 bases from J, leaving 13 bases between. CDR3 loop: CSVGGRETDTQYF. The CDR3 bases are TGCAGCGTCGGTGGCCGGGAGACAGATACGCAGTATTTT.

The chain employs TRBV6-5 and TRBJ2-7; D not certain. CDR1 and CDR2 (germline): MNHEY, SVGAGI. Trimming pared 3 bases from V and 7 bases from J, leaving 10 bases between. The CDR3 covers 12 residues. This CDR3 is CASSYSTLEQYF. CDR3 DNA: TGTGCCAGCAGTTATTCGACACTTGAGCAGTACTTC.

Ten or more counts support this clonotype. This chain connects TRBV6-1 to TRBJ2-3, with TRBD2 identical over 8 bases. The CDR3 covers 13 residues. The trim removed 6 bases at V and 5 bases at J, leaving 4 bases unmatched. The germline V gene has CDR1 MNHNS and CDR2 SASEGT. CDR3 protein: CASSGGEGDTQYF. The CDR3 nucleotides read TGTGCCAGCAGCGGGGGGGAGGGAGATACGCAGTATTTT.

In this sample, this clonotype turned up many times. The rearrangement links TRBV18 to TRBJ2-3; D remains ambiguous. Trimming stripped 2 bases from V and 6 bases from J, with 18 bases between. CDR1 and CDR2 (germline): KGHSH, LQKENI. The CDR3 sequence is 16 residues long. CDR3 nucleotides: TGTGCCAGCTCACCATATTATATCTCTGTGAGGGATACGCAGTATTTT. Protein sequence: CASSPYYISVRDTQYF.

This rearrangement joins TRBV5-6 to TRBJ2-7, with D possibly matching TRBD1 (6 bases). Germline-derived CDR1 and CDR2 are SGHDT and YYEEEE. This CDR3 contains 14 residues. V gave up 2 bases and J gave up 3 bases, with 12 bases separating them. CDR3 bases: TGTGCCAGCAGCTTCGGACAGACTTTCTACGAGCAGTACTTC. Translation: CASSFGQTFYEQYF. Complete variable domain (other parts from reference TRBV5-6 and TRBJ2-7): DAGVTQSPTHLIKTRGQQVTLRCSPKSGHDTVSWYQQALGQGPQFIFQYYEEEERQRGNFPDRFSGHQFPNYSSELNVNALLLGDSALYLCASSFGQTFYEQYFGPGTRLTVT.

The chain employs TRBV20-1 and TRBJ2-3; no clear D gene. Germline CDR1 reads DFQATT; CDR2 reads SNEGSKA (reference sequence). Trimming left V 2 bases short and J 7 bases short, with 7 bases between. CDR3 length equals 11 residues. CDR3 in amino acids: CSARIAHTQYF. CDR3 nucleotides: TGCAGTGCTAGAATAGCTCATACGCAGTATTTT.

This clonotype was seen ten or more times. The chain uses TRBV11-2 and TRBJ2-5, with D maybe TRBD2 (5 bases). Germline CDR1 and CDR2: SGHAT and FQNNGV. V was cut by 5 bases and J by 2 bases, with 12 bases left in between. The CDR3 is 14 residues long. The CDR3 loop reads CASSPSGGQETQYF. The CDR3 DNA is TGTGCCAGCAGCCCCAGCGGCGGACAAGAGACCCAGTACTTC. Based on the CDR3 plus reference TRBV11-2 and TRBJ2-5, the full variable domain is EAGVAQSPRYKIIEKRQSVAFWCNPISGHATLYWYQQILGQGPKLLIQFQNNGVVDDSQLPKDRFSAERLKGVDSTLKIQPAKLEDSAVYLCASSPSGGQETQYFGPGTRLLVL.

This clonotype appeared many times. This chain joins TRBV2 and TRBJ2-7; the D gene is possibly TRBD2 (7 bases). Trimming removed 6 bases at V and 4 bases at J, with 25 bases between. CDR1 is SNHLY, CDR2 FYNNEI, per germline. This CDR3 comprises 17 residues. CDR3 protein: CASRGGAVYGSRYEQYF. CDR3 DNA sequence: TGTGCCAGCAGGGGGGGGGCGGTGTACGGGAGTAGATACGAGCAGTACTTC.

Only one count was recorded for this clonotype. The chain has TRBV10-3 and TRBJ1-4, with unresolved D. CDR1 and CDR2 from the germline V gene are ENHRY and SYGVKD. The CDR3 spans 15 residues. V lost 6 bases to trimming and J lost 4 bases, with 15 bases between them. The CDR3 sequence: CAISLDGGFNEKLFF. CDR3 DNA sequence: TGTGCCATCAGCTTGGACGGAGGATTTAATGAAAAACTGTTTTTT.

With respect to this clonotype: One end of the junction fails to match germline, which may point to a read error. The rearrangement joins TRBV2 to TRBJ2-1, with D unclear. The germline V gene has CDR1 SNHLY and CDR2 FYNNEI. CDR3 length: 16 amino acids. The CDR3 reads CASSVSILWAYNERFF. CDR3 sequence (DNA): TGTGCCAGCAGTGTTTCTATCCTTTGGGCCTACAATGAGCGGTTCTTC.

The rearrangement joins TRBV5-1 to TRBJ2-7; tentatively, D is TRBD1 (5 bases). The CDR3 is 14 amino acids. V lost 0 bases, J lost 0 bases, and 7 bases lay in between. Germline V gene lookup returns CDR1 SGHRS and CDR2 YFSETQ. Written as DNA, the CDR3 is TGCGCCAGCAGCTTGGGACAGCGCTCCTACGAGCAGTACTTC. The encoded protein is CASSLGQRSYEQYF.

The V and J genes are TRBV28 and TRBJ1-2, with TRBD1 as a possible D gene (5 bases). V was cut by 5 bases and J by 2 bases, with 15 bases left in between. This CDR3 is built from 15 residues. Looked up from germline, CDR1 is MDHEN and CDR2 is SYDVKM. DNA for the CDR3: TGTGCCAGCAGTCGACAGACCCAAAGGAACTATGGCTACACCTTC. Protein sequence: CASSRQTQRNYGYTF.

This chain connects TRBV4-1 to TRBJ2-1; 11 positions agree with TRBD2. The germline gives CDR1 MGHRA, CDR2 YSYEKL. Germline trimming cut 1 base from V and 3 bases from J; bases unmatched to any gene: 2. The CDR3 spans 16 residues. CDR3 sequence: CASSQGGTSGYNEQFF. The CDR3 DNA follows: TGCGCCAGCAGCCAAGGGGGGACTAGCGGCTACAATGAGCAGTTCTTC.

V usage is TRBV20-1 and J usage is TRBJ2-1; TRBD2 aligns across 13 bases. The length of the CDR3 is 17 residues. Germline V lookup: CDR1 DFQATT, CDR2 SNEGSKA (reference sequence). V dropped 6 bases and J dropped 6; count of bases not matched to a gene: 14. CDR3 amino acids: CSASGTSGIRGGNEQFF. The CDR3 DNA reads TGCAGTGCCTCCGGGACTAGCGGGATCCGGGGGGGCAATGAGCAGTTCTTC.

This clonotype was observed at least ten times. V gene TRBV7-8 combines with J gene TRBJ1-2; 7 nucleotides agree with TRBD1. This CDR3 has 17 amino acids. Trimming took 5 bases from V and 6 from J; bases not matched to a gene: 18. Germline CDR1 SGHVS, CDR2 FQNEAQ. The CDR3 loop is CASSHAPVLQGLNGYTF. The CDR3 DNA reads as TGTGCCAGCAGCCATGCTCCGGTTTTACAGGGGCTAAATGGCTACACCTTC.

This clonotype has only a few counts. The rearrangement joins TRBV2 to TRBJ1-4; D not resolved. Germline V gene lookup returns CDR1 SNHLY and CDR2 FYNNEI. This CDR3 is 17 amino acids long. V was clipped by 11 bases and J by 0 bases, with 22 bases between them. As DNA, the CDR3 is TGTGCCGCAACCGGGTCGGCAGGAAGAGCAACTAATGAAAAACTGTTTTTT. Translating gives CAATGSAGRATNEKLFF.

Concerning this clonotype: This may be a read error, as it is one base from a much larger clone. This chain connects TRBV20-1 to TRBJ2-7, with 9 bases fitting TRBD2. Germline V gene lookup returns CDR1 DFQATT and CDR2 SNEGSKA (reference sequence). The CDR3 length is 16 residues. The CDR3 spells CSARAASGTSSHEQYF. CDR3 DNA sequence: TGCAGTGCTAGAGCGGCTAGCGGGACTTCCTCCCACGAGCAGTACTTC.

In this sample, this clonotype turned up many times. The rearrangement uses TRBV5-1 and TRBJ2-5; 8 bases are shared with TRBD2. CDR1 and CDR2 from the germline V gene are SGHRS and YFSETQ. Germline trimming cut 4 bases from V and 0 bases from J; bases unmatched to any gene: 5. The CDR3 has 15 residues. In nucleotides, the CDR3 is TGCGCCAGCAGCCTGACGGGGGGGAACCAAGAGACCCAGTACTTC. Amino acid sequence: CASSLTGGNQETQYF.